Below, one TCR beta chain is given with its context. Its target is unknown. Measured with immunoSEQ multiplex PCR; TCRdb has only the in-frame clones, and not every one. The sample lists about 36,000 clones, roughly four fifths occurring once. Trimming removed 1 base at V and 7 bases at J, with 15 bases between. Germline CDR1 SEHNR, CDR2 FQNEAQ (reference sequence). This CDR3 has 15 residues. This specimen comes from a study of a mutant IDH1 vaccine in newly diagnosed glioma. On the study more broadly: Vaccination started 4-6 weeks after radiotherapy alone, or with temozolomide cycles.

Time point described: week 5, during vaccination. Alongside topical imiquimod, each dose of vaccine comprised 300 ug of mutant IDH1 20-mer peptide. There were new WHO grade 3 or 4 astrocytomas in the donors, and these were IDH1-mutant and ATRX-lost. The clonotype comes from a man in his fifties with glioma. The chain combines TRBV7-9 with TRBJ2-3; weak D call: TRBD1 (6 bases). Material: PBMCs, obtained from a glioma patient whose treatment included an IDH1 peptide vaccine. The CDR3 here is CASSLGGLGANTQYF. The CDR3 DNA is TGTGCCAGCAGCTTAGGGGGGCTAGGAGCGAATACGCAGTATTTT. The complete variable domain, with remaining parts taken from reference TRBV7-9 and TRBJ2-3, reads DTGVSQNPRHKITKRGQNVTFRCDPISEHNRLYWYRQTLGQGPEFLTYFQNEAQLEKSRLLSDRFSAERPKGSFSTLEIQRTEQGDSAMYLCASSLGGLGANTQYFGPGTRLTVL.